The 18 T cell receptor beta chains presented below share a single source sample, sequenced in a study of T cell changes during pregnancy in multiple sclerosis. TCRdb's copy holds only in-frame clones and misses some; the assay was immunoSEQ multiplex PCR. The sample contains around 95,000 clones, about nine tenths of which appear only once. The sample in question was peripheral blood, obtained after pregnancy. The receptors originated from a female donor with multiple sclerosis, enrolled in a pregnancy study.

This chain connects TRBV20-1 to TRBJ1-1; possible D gene TRBD1, 6 bases. Between the trimmed V and J ends, which lost 8 bases and 5 bases, there was a span of 12 bases. Germline CDR1 DFQATT, CDR2 SNEGSKA (reference sequence). The CDR3 is 11 amino acids. The CDR3 here is CSKGVLTEAFF. The CDR3 coding sequence is TGCAGTAAGGGGGTTCTGACTGAAGCTTTCTTT.

The V and J genes are TRBV4-3 and TRBJ1-2; 7 bases fit TRBD1. The V gene's germline CDR1 is LGHNA and CDR2 YSLEER. The CDR3 length is 15 residues. V was clipped by 5 bases and J by 4 bases; unmatched bases: 10. Here the CDR3 reads CASSIQQGISYGYTF. The CDR3 DNA is TGCGCCAGCAGCATACAACAGGGGATAAGCTATGGCTACACCTTC.

This chain uses TRBV7-9 with TRBJ1-6; TRBD1 is a possible D gene (6 bases). CDR3 length: 16 residues. V gave up 5 bases and J gave up 9 bases, with 20 bases separating them. CDR1 SEHNR and CDR2 FQNEAQ come from the germline V gene (reference sequence). The CDR3 DNA is TGTGCCAGCAGCCCCTCGGGGGGCAGTCGAGGTTCACCCCTCCACTTT. Its translation is CASSPSGGSRGSPLHF.

The V call is TRBV6-1, the J call TRBJ2-2; 16 bases line up with TRBD2. CDR3 length: 18 amino acids. Germline-derived CDR1 and CDR2 are MNHNS and SASEGT. V lost 1 base and J lost 5; bases outside the gene matches: 4. The CDR3 region has the DNA TGTGCCAGCAGTGAAGAGGGGACTAGCGGGAGGGTAACCGGGGAGCTGTTTTTT. This encodes CASSEEGTSGRVTGELFF.

This clone was detected once. The chain carries TRBV7-9 and TRBJ2-1; the match to TRBD1 covers 7 bases. Losses at the gene ends were 2 bases for V and 7 bases for J; bases not matched to a gene: 11. Germline CDR1 is SEHNR and CDR2 is FQNEAQ (reference sequence). The CDR3 spans 16 residues. The CDR3 loop reads CASSLLTGKLRNEQFF. The CDR3 nucleotides are TGTGCCAGCAGCTTACTGACAGGGAAATTGAGGAATGAGCAGTTCTTC.

This rearrangement joins TRBV18 to TRBJ2-3; D unclear. The CDR3 is made up of 14 amino acids. Germline V CDR1 and CDR2: KGHSH, LQKENI. Trimming left V 2 bases short and J 2 bases short, with 8 bases between. CDR3 amino acids: CASSPRTNTDTQYF. CDR3 DNA: TGTGCCAGCTCACCAAGAACTAACACAGATACGCAGTATTTT. The full variable domain, its missing parts supplied by reference TRBV18 and TRBJ2-3, is NAGVMQNPRHLVRRRGQEARLRCSPMKGHSHVYWYRQLPEEGLKFMVYLQKENIIDESGMPKERFSAEFPKEGPSILRIQQVVRGDSAAYFCASSPRTNTDTQYFGPGTRLTVL.

V and J are TRBV5-8 and TRBJ2-2; TRBD1 matches at 7 bases. The CDR3 runs to 14 residues. V lost 7 bases, J lost 4 bases, and 7 bases stayed unmatched. The germline V gene has CDR1 SGHTS and CDR2 YDEGEE. The CDR3 DNA sequence: TGTGCCAGCGGGGGACAGATAATCACCGGGGAGCTGTTTTTT. It encodes CASGGQIITGELFF. Supplemented by reference TRBV5-8 and TRBJ2-2, the full variable domain reads EAGVTQSPTHLIKTRGQQATLRCSPISGHTSVYWYQQALGLGLQFLLWYDEGEERNRGNFPPRFSGRQFPNYSSELNVNALELEDSALYLCASGGQIITGELFFGEGSRLTVL.

The chain uses TRBV6-5 and TRBJ1-6, with TRBD1 identical over 9 bases. Germline CDR1 MNHEY, CDR2 SVGAGI. V was pared by 7 bases and J by 10 bases, with 11 bases of the junction left unmatched. The CDR3 consists of 15 residues. In nucleotides, the CDR3 is TGTGCCAGCACCCAGTTCGGGACAGGGCAATCACCCCTCCACTTT. Amino acid sequence: CASTQFGTGQSPLHF.

V gene TRBV19 combines with J gene TRBJ2-2, with D unresolved. CDR1 is LNHDA and CDR2 is SQIVND in the germline V gene (reference sequence). Deletions cut 3 bases from V and 3 bases from J, with 8 bases between. The CDR3 is 14 amino acids. CDR3 sequence (DNA): TGTGCCAGTAGTATGGGCTTAGACACCGGGGAGCTGTTTTTT. Translating it yields CASSMGLDTGELFF.

V is TRBV27 and J is TRBJ2-3; 7 bases agree with TRBD2. J lost 2 bases, V lost 0 bases, and 2 bases had no gene match. The CDR3 consists of 15 residues. Germline CDR1 is MNHEY and CDR2 is SMNVEV (reference sequence). As DNA, the CDR3 is TGTGCCAGCAGTTTATCGGCGGGAGACACAGATACGCAGTATTTT. It encodes CASSLSAGDTDTQYF.

The rearrangement joins TRBV27 to TRBJ2-1; 13 nucleotides line up with TRBD2. Trimming cost V 5 bases and J 9 bases; bases outside gene matches: 4. Germline V lookup: CDR1 MNHEY, CDR2 SMNVEV (reference sequence). This CDR3 has 14 amino acids. In nucleotides, the CDR3 is TGTGCCAGCAGTCAAAGGACTAGCGGGAGTGAGCAGTTCTTC. Amino acids: CASSQRTSGSEQFF.

This clone was counted between two and nine times. The genes are TRBV5-1 and TRBJ1-2; 8 bases line up with TRBD1. The germline V gene encodes CDR1 SGHRS and CDR2 YFSETQ. This CDR3 region has 15 residues. J lost 6 bases, V lost 5 bases, and 12 bases had no gene match. The CDR3 sequence is CASSRTSGGIHGYTF. In nucleotides, the CDR3 is TGCGCCAGCAGTCGCACTTCAGGGGGCATCCATGGCTACACCTTC. The full variable domain, with the rest looked up from reference TRBV5-1 and TRBJ1-2, is KAGVTQTPRYLIKTRGQQVTLSCSPISGHRSVSWYQQTPGQGLQFLFEYFSETQRNKGNFPGRFSGRQFSNSRSEMNVSTLELGDSALYLCASSRTSGGIHGYTFGSGTRLTVV.

J is TRBJ2-7 and V is TRBV7-8; D unclear. Deletions cut 0 bases from V and 9 bases from J, with 15 bases between. The CDR3 sequence is 14 residues long. Germline V lookup: CDR1 SGHVS, CDR2 FQNEAQ. The CDR3 is CASSLATFYAGQYF. In nucleotides, the CDR3 is TGTGCCAGCAGCTTAGCGACATTCTACGCTGGGCAGTACTTC.

The gene calls are TRBV30 and TRBJ2-1; weak D call: TRBD2 (6 bases). The CDR3 has 14 residues. Trimming removed 3 bases at V and 3 bases at J, with 12 bases between. Germline V gives CDR1 GTSNPN, CDR2 SVGIG (reference sequence). The CDR3 DNA reads as TGTGCCTGGAGCTCGGGGGTTTACTACAATGAGCAGTTCTTC. Translation gives CAWSSGVYYNEQFF.

V is TRBV18 and J is TRBJ2-6; 8 bases fit TRBD2. CDR3 size: 20 residues. CDR1 is KGHSH, CDR2 LQKENI, per germline. V shed 2 bases, J shed 0 bases, and the junction held 12 bases outside the gene matches. In DNA form, the CDR3 reads TGTGCCAGCTCACCAAAAAGGGAGACTAGCGCCAACTCTGGGGCCAACGTCCTGACTTTC. Translated: CASSPKRETSANSGANVLTF.

The chain joins TRBV23-1 to TRBJ1-6, with TRBD1 matching over 9 bases. TRBV23-1 is an ORF, and what it does is uncertain. This CDR3 contains 19 residues. The ends lost 0 bases at V and 7 bases at J; junction bases unmatched: 13. CDR3: CASSQSDRGRGSVNSPLHF. CDR3 nucleotides: TGCGCCAGCAGTCAATCGGACAGGGGAAGGGGGTCAGTAAATTCACCCCTCCACTTT.

The chain carries TRBV5-4 and TRBJ2-3, with D uncertain. V was shortened by 0 bases and J by 0 bases, with 11 bases between the two germline ends. Germline CDR1 is SGHNT and CDR2 is YYREEE (reference sequence). The length of the CDR3 is 16 residues. The CDR3 protein is CASSLGGVLSTDTQYF. In DNA, the CDR3 is TGTGCCAGCAGCTTGGGAGGCGTCCTCAGCACAGATACGCAGTATTTT.

This rearrangement joins TRBV2 to TRBJ1-6; TRBD1 matches at 8 bases. The length of the CDR3 is 16 residues. Per the germline V gene, CDR1 is SNHLY and CDR2 is FYNNEI. The V segment lost 3 bases and the J segment 7 bases; nucleotides outside the gene matches: 8. As DNA, the CDR3 is TGTGCCAGCAGTGAGGCCTGGACAGGGAAGAATTCACCCCTCCACTTT. Protein: CASSEAWTGKNSPLHF.